These 18 T cell receptor beta chains were sequenced from one sample in a study of blood T cell repertoires in COVID-19. Data came from immunoSEQ multiplex PCR; TCRdb stores just in-frame clones and leaves some out. The sample carries just over 90,000 clones, around four fifths recorded once. The material sequenced was peripheral blood. These receptor sequences come from a human donor in a cohort sampled during active COVID-19.

The chain recombines TRBV5-4 with TRBJ1-1; perhaps TRBD1 as D (5 bases). V shed 1 base and J shed 1 base, with 11 bases lying between them. From germline, CDR1 is SGHNT and CDR2 YYREEE (reference sequence). CDR3 length equals 15 residues. This chain's CDR3 is CASSLLGDWNTEAFF. DNA for the CDR3: TGTGCCAGCAGCTTGTTAGGGGACTGGAACACTGAAGCTTTCTTT.

This clone was counted only a few times. J is TRBJ2-3 and V is TRBV24-1; 8 bases are shared with TRBD2. Losses at the gene ends were 4 bases for V and 3 bases for J; bases not matched to a gene: 5. The CDR3 is 15 amino acids. Per the germline V gene, CDR1 is KGHDR and CDR2 is SFDVKD. The DNA for the CDR3 is TGTGCCACCAGTGACCCCGGGACTAGGACAGATACGCAGTATTTT. It codes for CATSDPGTRTDTQYF.

The chain joins TRBV6-2 or TRBV6-3 to TRBJ1-1, with a tentative D call TRBD1 (6 bases). CDR1 is MNHEY, CDR2 SVGEGT, per germline. Trimming took 5 bases from V and 5 from J, leaving 15 bases between them. The CDR3 has 14 amino acids. The CDR3 DNA sequence: TGTGCCAGCAGTGGACTCGGCACAGGGACTGAAGCTTTCTTT. Translation gives CASSGLGTGTEAFF.

This clone was counted a single time. The chain links TRBV19 to TRBJ2-2; D is unresolved. Per germline, CDR1 LNHDA and CDR2 SQIVND (reference sequence). V dropped 3 bases and J dropped 4 bases, with 12 bases sitting between them. This CDR3 has 15 amino acids. CDR3 amino acids: CASSILWPATGELFF. In nucleotides, the CDR3 is TGTGCCAGTAGTATTCTGTGGCCTGCCACCGGGGAGCTGTTTTTT.

The chain employs TRBV7-8 and TRBJ2-5; D not certain. There are 14 residues in the CDR3. Germline lookup yields CDR1 SGHVS and CDR2 FQNEAQ. The V and J ends lost 5 bases and 5 bases respectively, with 15 bases between them. CDR3 sequence (DNA): TGTGCCAGCAGCCAAGACCAGCCCGGGGAGACCCAGTACTTC. It yields the protein CASSQDQPGETQYF.

The V gene is TRBV6-5, the J gene TRBJ2-5; 7 positions agree with TRBD1. CDR3 length equals 12 residues. Trimming took 8 bases from V and 3 from J; bases not matched to a gene: 3. Germline-derived CDR1 and CDR2 are MNHEY and SVGAGI. This CDR3 reads CASSQGEETQYF. The CDR3 nucleotides are TGTGCCAGCTCTCAGGGGGAAGAGACCCAGTACTTC.

This clone was recorded once. The chain is built from TRBV7-9 and TRBJ2-3; 8 bases map to TRBD1. CDR1 and CDR2 (germline): SEHNR, FQNEAQ (reference sequence). The CDR3 is 16 amino acids. V was pared by 5 bases and J by 8 bases, with 15 bases of the junction left unmatched. CDR3 sequence: CASSPERGQATGTQYF. The CDR3 nucleotides are TGTGCCAGCAGCCCAGAAAGGGGACAGGCTACTGGTACGCAGTATTTT.

The V gene is TRBV6-5, the J gene TRBJ1-5; unclear D gene. Trimming pared 4 bases from V and 4 bases from J, leaving 11 bases between. Germline V CDR1 and CDR2: MNHEY, SVGAGI. The CDR3 sequence is 14 residues long. The CDR3 reads CASSLGRVNQPQHF. Here the CDR3 DNA reads TGTGCCAGCAGTTTGGGGAGGGTGAATCAGCCCCAGCATTTT.

This clone was counted once. The chain links TRBV10-3 to TRBJ2-1; 10 nucleotides match TRBD2. The V and J ends lost 2 bases and 3 bases, in that order; junction bases with no gene match: 1. Per the germline V gene, CDR1 is ENHRY and CDR2 is SYGVKD. The CDR3 contains 15 residues. CDR3 amino acids: CAISEGLADYNEQFF. The CDR3 coding sequence is TGTGCCATCAGTGAGGGACTAGCGGACTACAATGAGCAGTTCTTC.

The chain employs TRBV2 and TRBJ1-2; 11 bases align to TRBD1. This CDR3 is built from 15 residues. Germline V gene lookup returns CDR1 SNHLY and CDR2 FYNNEI. The ends lost 2 bases at V and 2 bases at J; junction bases unmatched: 1. CDR3 DNA sequence: TGTGCCAGCAGTGAACGGACAGGGGGCAACTATGGCTACACCTTC. It translates to CASSERTGGNYGYTF. The full variable domain, its missing parts supplied by reference TRBV2 and TRBJ1-2, is EPEVTQTPSHQVTQMGQEVILRCVPISNHLYFYWYRQILGQKVEFLVSFYNNEISEKSEIFDDQFSVERPDGSNFTLKIRSTKLEDSAMYFCASSERTGGNYGYTFGSGTRLTVV.

Only one count was recorded for this clone. J is TRBJ2-7 and V is TRBV28, with TRBD1 matching over 11 bases. The CDR3 runs to 16 residues. After removal of 6 bases from V and 3 bases from J, the junction contained 10 bases not matched to a gene. CDR1 and CDR2 from the germline V gene are MDHEN and SYDVKM. CDR3 protein: CASSPESGTGGYEQYF. The CDR3 DNA follows: TGTGCCAGCAGCCCGGAGTCCGGGACAGGGGGCTACGAGCAGTACTTC.

V is TRBV18 and J is TRBJ1-6; D unclear. V gave up 2 bases and J gave up 0 bases, with 17 bases separating them. The germline CDR1 and CDR2 sequences are KGHSH and LQKENI. This CDR3 spans 19 amino acids. The CDR3 sequence: CASSPVPAAQSSYNSPLHF. In DNA, the CDR3 is TGTGCCAGCTCACCAGTTCCAGCGGCCCAGAGCTCCTATAATTCACCCCTCCACTTT.

The chain has TRBV4-2 and TRBJ2-5; TRBD2 matches at 14 bases. CDR1 is LGHNA, CDR2 YNFKEQ, per germline. There are 15 residues in the CDR3. V lost 1 base to trimming and J lost 5 bases; unmatched junction nucleotides: 0. DNA for the CDR3: TGTGCCAGCAGCCAAGGGACTAGCGGGAGGGAGACCCAGTACTTC. Protein sequence: CASSQGTSGRETQYF.

The rearrangement links TRBV18 to TRBJ2-5; 10 nucleotides align to TRBD2. CDR1 KGHSH and CDR2 LQKENI come from the germline V gene. The CDR3 runs to 15 residues. The ends lost 5 bases at V and 3 bases at J; junction bases unmatched: 6. The CDR3 sequence: CASSNGLAGEETQYF. CDR3 bases: TGTGCCAGCTCAAACGGTCTAGCGGGAGAAGAGACCCAGTACTTC.

The chain uses TRBV3-1 (or the pseudogene TRBV3-2) and TRBJ2-5, with TRBD1 identical over 11 bases. The V segment lost 4 bases and the J segment 6 bases; nucleotides outside the gene matches: 4. CDR3 size: 14 residues. Germline CDR1 LGHDT, CDR2 YNNKEL (reference sequence). The CDR3 bases are TGTGCCAGCAGCCTCGGGACAGGGGGAAAGACCCAGTACTTC. Protein product: CASSLGTGGKTQYF.

This rearrangement joins TRBV4-2 to TRBJ2-5; TRBD1 matches at 9 bases. Looked up from germline, CDR1 is LGHNA and CDR2 is YNFKEQ. The CDR3 sequence is 15 residues long. Trimming at V came to 3 bases and at J to 5 bases, leaving 7 bases not matched to a gene. The chain's CDR3 is CASSQWTGETETQYF. In nucleotides, the CDR3 is TGTGCCAGCAGCCAGTGGACAGGGGAGACCGAGACCCAGTACTTC.

This clone was seen a few times. This chain links TRBV24-1 with TRBJ2-2, with a weak D call TRBD1 (6 bases). The CDR3 is 14 residues long. V lost 5 bases and J 2 bases, leaving 8 bases between the germline ends. The germline V gene has CDR1 KGHDR and CDR2 SFDVKD. The CDR3: CATSGTANTGELFF. In nucleotides, the CDR3 is TGTGCCACCAGTGGGACAGCTAACACCGGGGAGCTGTTTTTT.

This clone came up a few times. The chain has TRBV14 and TRBJ1-2; D may be TRBD1 (5 bases). The CDR3 is made up of 12 amino acids. Germline V gene lookup returns CDR1 SGHDN and CDR2 FVKESK. The V and J ends lost 4 bases and 5 bases respectively, with 8 bases between them. CDR3 sequence: CASSPDRYGYTF. In nucleotides, the CDR3 is TGTGCCAGCAGCCCCGACAGATATGGCTACACCTTC.